Listed below are T cell receptor beta chains from one sample, sequenced in a study of technical replicates of blood from several donors. Assay: immunoSEQ multiplex PCR; the TCRdb copy retains only in-frame clones and omits some. The repertoire holds around 9,000 clones, roughly 91% seen once, with around 9.7% in the top ten. The sequencing sample was made of PBMCs. These receptor sequences come from a human donor in good health. CDR3s include the opening cysteine and the closing phenylalanine or tryptophan. The order of the fields is J gene, clone size, D gene, V gene, CDR3 DNA, CDR3 protein. A D gene is named only where the DNA matches it firmly. Size values are once, few and many counts, or a class for expanded clones, and some rows have none.

>TRBJ2-7|NA|TRBD1|TRBV6-6
TGTGCCAGCAGTTACAGTGACAGGGGCCTCGAGCAGTACTTC
CASSYSDRGLEQYF
>TRBJ2-1|NA|TRBD1|TRBV30
TGTGCCGGGGGACAGGGGTGGAATGAGCAGTTCTTC
CAGGQGWNEQFF
>TRBJ1-2|NA|NA|TRBV5-1
TGCGCCAGCAGCTTGGATCTGACAGCCCAGATCACTGGCTACACCTTC
CASSLDLTAQITGYTF
>TRBJ1-1|NA|NA|TRBV9
TGTGCCAGCAGCGGTCCGGGGGAGAACACTGAAGCTTTCTTT
CASSGPGENTEAFF
>TRBJ1-1|NA|NA|TRBV27
TGTGCCAGCAGTCCCGCCGGGACGGGGGGGACTGAAGCTTTCTTT
CASSPAGTGGTEAFF
>TRBJ1-2|few|NA|TRBV9
TGTGCCAGCAGCGCGACCACAGCTAACTATGGCTACACCTTC
CASSATTANYGYTF
>TRBJ1-1|NA|NA|TRBV27
TGTGCCAGCAAACTATATGAGACGACTGAAGCTTTCTTT
CASKLYETTEAFF
>TRBJ1-2|NA|TRBD1|TRBV19
TGTGCCAGTACCCCGGACAGGGGCAACTATGGCTACACCTTC
CASTPDRGNYGYTF
>TRBJ1-5|few|NA|TRBV5-6
TGTGCCAGCAGCTTCAACAGGGATCAGCCCCAGCATTTT
CASSFNRDQPQHF
>TRBJ2-5|NA|TRBD1|TRBV7-9
TGTGCCAGCAGCTCCAACCCAGGGGGTACAGAGACCCAGTACTTC
CASSSNPGGTETQYF
>TRBJ2-1|NA|NA|TRBV29-1
TGCAGCGTCGAAACCTCGCTAGCCGGCGAGCAGTTCTTC
CSVETSLAGEQFF
>TRBJ1-5|NA|TRBD1|TRBV29-1
TGCAGCGTCGCCGGGACAGGGACAAGCAATCAGCCCCAGCATTTT
CSVAGTGTSNQPQHF
>TRBJ2-2|NA|TRBD2|TRBV5-4
TGTGCCAGCAGCTTGGGTACTAGCGGGGCCCTGAACACCGGGGAGCTGTTTTTT
CASSLGTSGALNTGELFF
>TRBJ1-1|NA|TRBD1|TRBV7-9
TGTGCCAGCAGCGAACTACCGGGACAGGGAGTTGAAGCTTTCTTT
CASSELPGQGVEAFF
>TRBJ1-5|NA|NA|TRBV6-5
TGTGCCAGCAGGAAAGGGGTCTTCGATCAGCCCCAGCATTTT
CASRKGVFDQPQHF
>TRBJ2-7|NA|TRBD2|TRBV9
TGTGCCAGCAGCGTAGGGGGGGAGGGATCCTACGAGCAGTACTTC
CASSVGGEGSYEQYF
>TRBJ2-5|NA|TRBD2|TRBV4-2
TGTGCCACCTCCTCTAGCGGGAGTCGAGAGACCCAGTACTTC
CATSSSGSRETQYF
>TRBJ2-7|NA|NA|TRBV7-2
TGTGCCAGCAGCACGGACAGTTACGAGCAGTACTTC
CASSTDSYEQYF
>TRBJ1-2|NA|NA|TRBV5-6
TGTGCCAGCAGCACAGGATCTCACTATGGCTACACCTTC
CASSTGSHYGYTF
>TRBJ1-2|NA|NA|TRBV19
TGTGCCAGTACCCAACAGGCATCCGGGGGCTACACCTTC
CASTQQASGGYTF
>TRBJ2-7|NA|TRBD1|TRBV7-2
TGTGCCAGCAGCTTCGGGACAGAGATATTTTACGAGCAGTACTTC
CASSFGTEIFYEQYF
>TRBJ2-2|NA|TRBD2|TRBV5-1
TGCGCCAGCAGCTTCCCCGGGGGGACCGGGGAGCTGTTTTTT
CASSFPGGTGELFF